This section outlines one TCR beta chain sequence together with its context. The sample comes from a study of OX40 agonist ivuxolimab in advanced cancers. On the study more broadly: Age averaged approximately 60 years (range about 23 to 80), and around 87% were male.

Sequencing was performed with immunoSEQ multiplex PCR; in TCRdb, only in-frame clones are kept and a portion is missing. The sample includes about 90,000 clones, under 95% of them seen just once. The sequences come from CD4+ or CD8+ T cells sorted from blood, collected in a trial of the OX40 agonist ivuxolimab. This sequence was found in an adult with an advanced solid tumor such as melanoma, head and neck, liver or kidney cancer.

Here the CDR3 DNA reads TGCGCCAGCAGCCAAGTCGCCCGGACTGGAACCTACGAGCAGTACTTC. Translation gives CASSQVARTGTYEQYF. The chain is built from TRBV4-1 and TRBJ2-7, with D possibly TRBD2 on 5 matching bases. CDR1 and CDR2 (germline): MGHRA, YSYEKL. The CDR3 is 16 amino acids. V lost 1 base and J lost 2, with 15 bases in between.